The T cell receptor (beta chain) under discussion was sequenced for a study of Ad26.COV2.S vaccination and SARS-CoV-2 variants. As for the study in general: Intramuscular Ad26.COV2.S doses were given once or twice, 56 days apart.

This CDR3 is 16 amino acids long. Germline CDR1 LGHNT, CDR2 FRNRAP. The V end was cut by 5 bases, the J end by 4 bases, with 17 bases between. Treatment here: about 20 received Ad26.COV2.S at low or high dose, single or two shots; five or six received placebo; per-sample allocation not given. The investigators took samples on day 63 after the first vaccine or placebo injection. This vaccine is an Ad26 vector that expresses the Wuhan-strain SARS-CoV-2 spike. Produced via immunoSEQ multiplex PCR; TCRdb's table is partial and in-frame only. The sample has hundreds of thousands of clones; around 90% are singletons. As regards this clone: Its antigen is as yet unknown.

Study conclusions and caveats: Substantial response breadth was reportedly seen for spike-specific CD8+ and CD4+ T cells after vaccination. Vaccine recipients posted higher spike-specific TCR breadth than their placebo counterparts.

The material was peripheral blood, obtained in a trial of Ad26.COV2.S vaccine versus placebo. The V and J genes are TRBV12-5 and TRBJ2-2; no reliable D call. This TCR was sampled from a person between 18 and 65 years old who received the Ad26.COV2.S COVID-19 vaccine or a placebo. The CDR3 sequence is CASGPLSPASTGELFF. The CDR3 DNA reads TGTGCTAGTGGTCCCCTTAGCCCAGCGAGCACCGGGGAGCTGTTTTTT.